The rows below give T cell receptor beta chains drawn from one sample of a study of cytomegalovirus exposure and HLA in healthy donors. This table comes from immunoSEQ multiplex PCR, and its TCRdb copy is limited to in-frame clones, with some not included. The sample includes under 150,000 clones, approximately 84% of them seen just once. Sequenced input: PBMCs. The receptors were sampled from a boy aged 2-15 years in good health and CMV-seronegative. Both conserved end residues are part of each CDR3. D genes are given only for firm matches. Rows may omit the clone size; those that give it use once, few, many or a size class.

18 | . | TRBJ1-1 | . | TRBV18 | TGTGCCAGCTCACCACCGTGGGCCTCGTTGACGCTGAACACTGAAGCTTTCTTT | CASSPPWASLTLNTEAFF
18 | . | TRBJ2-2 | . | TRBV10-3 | TGTGCCATCAGTGAGTCTGAGGCCGCCAATTATGACACCGGGGAGCTGTTTTTT | CAISESEAANYDTGELFF
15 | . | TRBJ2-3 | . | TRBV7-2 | TGTGCCAGCAGCTTAGGTCGCGGGAGCACAGATACGCAGTATTTT | CASSLGRGSTDTQYF
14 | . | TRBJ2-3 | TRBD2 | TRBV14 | TGTGCCAGCAGCCCGCGGGGGGGTGCAGATACGCAGTATTTT | CASSPRGGADTQYF
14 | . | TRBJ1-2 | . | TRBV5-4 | TGTGCCAGCAGCAACGAAGGAGGGAACTATGGCTACACCTTC | CASSNEGGNYGYTF
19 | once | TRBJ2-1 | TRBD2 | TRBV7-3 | TGTGCCAGCAGCTTAAAGGTACTAGCGGAAGACCTTACCTACAATGAGCAGTTCTTC | CASSLKVLAEDLTYNEQFF
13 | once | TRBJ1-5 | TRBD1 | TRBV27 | TGTGCCAGCGGCCTGACGGGACAGGGGCCCCAGCATTTT | CASGLTGQGPQHF
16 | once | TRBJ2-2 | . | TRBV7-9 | TGTGCCAGCAGCCTATCCCCGGAACTAAACACCGGGGAGCTGTTTTTT | CASSLSPELNTGELFF
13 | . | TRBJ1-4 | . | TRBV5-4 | TGTGCCAGCAGCTTGTCGTTTTCGGAAAAACTGTTTTTT | CASSLSFSEKLFF
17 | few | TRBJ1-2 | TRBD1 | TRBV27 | TGTGCCAGCAGTTTATCTCAAACAGGGGGCTGGCTAGGAGGCTACACCTTC | CASSLSQTGGWLGGYTF
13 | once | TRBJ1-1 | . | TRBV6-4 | TGTGCCAGCAGTGACAAGCCGAACACTGAAGCTTTCTTT | CASSDKPNTEAFF
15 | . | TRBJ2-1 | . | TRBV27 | . | CASSFGPGWANEQFF
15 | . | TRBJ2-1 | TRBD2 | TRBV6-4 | TGTGCCAGCAGTGGACTAGCGGGGAACTACAATGAGCAGTTCTTC | CASSGLAGNYNEQFF
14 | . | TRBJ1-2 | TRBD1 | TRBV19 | TGTGCCAGCCCAAGGAGGGGGCGTAAGTATGGCTACACCTTC | CASPRRGRKYGYTF
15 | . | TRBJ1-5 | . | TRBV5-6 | TGTGCCAGCAGCTTGCGGTCCTATAGCAATCAGCCCCAGCATTTT | CASSLRSYSNQPQHF
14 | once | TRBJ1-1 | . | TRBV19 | TGTGCCAGTAGTATCCCAGGGGAGAACACTGAAGCTTTCTTT | CASSIPGENTEAFF
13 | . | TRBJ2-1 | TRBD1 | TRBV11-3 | TGTGCCAGCAGCTTTGGACAGGGGAATGAGCAGTTCTTC | CASSFGQGNEQFF
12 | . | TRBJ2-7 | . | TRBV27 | TGTGCCAGCAGCACTACAGGGTTCGAGCAGTACTTC | CASSTTGFEQYF
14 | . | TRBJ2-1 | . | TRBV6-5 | TGTGCCAGCAGACATACTACCCCAGAAAATGAGCAGTTCTTC | CASRHTTPENEQFF
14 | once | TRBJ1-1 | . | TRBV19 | TGTGCCAGTAGTACCCTACAGGGCGCCACTGAAGCTTTCTTT | CASSTLQGATEAFF
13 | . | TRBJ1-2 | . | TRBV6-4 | TGTGCCAGCAGTGAAGGGACTAGTTTCGGCTACACCTTC | CASSEGTSFGYTF
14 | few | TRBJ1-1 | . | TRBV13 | TGTGCCAGCAGACAGGACAGAGGGAACACTGAAGCTTTCTTT | CASRQDRGNTEAFF
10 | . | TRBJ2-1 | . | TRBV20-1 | TGCAGTGCCCAACGGGGTGAGCAGTTCTTC | CSAQRGEQFF
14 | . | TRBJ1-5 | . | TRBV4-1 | TGCGCCAGCAGCTGGACAGTTAGCAATCAGCCCCAGCATTTT | CASSWTVSNQPQHF
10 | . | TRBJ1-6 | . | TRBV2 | TGTGCCAGCAAGGGGACACCCCTCCACTTT | CASKGTPLHF
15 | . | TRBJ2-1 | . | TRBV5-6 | TGTGCCAGCAGCTTAATGGGAGGCGTATGGGATGAGCAGTTCTTC | CASSLMGGVWDEQFF
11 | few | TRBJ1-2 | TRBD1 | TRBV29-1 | TGCAGCGCCCCAGGGGGGCGTGGCTACACCTTC | CSAPGGRGYTF
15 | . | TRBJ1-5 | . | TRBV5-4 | TGTGCCAGCAGCTTGGACCAGTCCAGCAATCAGCCCCAGCATTTT | CASSLDQSSNQPQHF
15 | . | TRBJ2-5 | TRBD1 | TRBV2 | TGTGCCAGCAGTGACGGGGACAGGGACCTAGAGACCCAGTACTTC | CASSDGDRDLETQYF
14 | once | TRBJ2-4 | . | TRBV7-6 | TGTGCCAGCAGCCCGTGGACACCCAAAAACATTCAGTACTTC | CASSPWTPKNIQYF
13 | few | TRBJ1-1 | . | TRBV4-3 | TGCGCCAGCAGCCCGACAGGGAACACTGAAGCTTTCTTT | CASSPTGNTEAFF
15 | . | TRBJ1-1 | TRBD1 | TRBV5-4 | TGTGCCAGCAGCACCCGGGACAGGGTTTACACTGAAGCTTTCTTT | CASSTRDRVYTEAFF
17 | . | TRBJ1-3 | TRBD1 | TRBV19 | TGTGCCAGTAGTATAGACCCAGGGACAGGACCAGGAAACACCATATATTTT | CASSIDPGTGPGNTIYF
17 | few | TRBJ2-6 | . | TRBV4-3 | TGCGCCAGCAGCCAAGTAACTGAAAACTCTGGGGCCAACGTCCTGACTTTC | CASSQVTENSGANVLTF
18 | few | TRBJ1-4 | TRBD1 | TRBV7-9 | TGTTCCAGCAGCACGCACCGGGACAGGGGGCCCTACGATGAAAAACTGTTTTTT | CSSSTHRDRGPYDEKLFF
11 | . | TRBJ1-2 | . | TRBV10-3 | TGTGCCATCAAACGAGGAGAGGGCTACACCTTC | CAIKRGEGYTF
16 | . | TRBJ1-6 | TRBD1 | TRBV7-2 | TGTGCCAGCAGCTTAGCGACAGGGGGCCGGGGTTCACCCCTCCACTTT | CASSLATGGRGSPLHF
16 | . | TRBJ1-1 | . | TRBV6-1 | TGTGCCAGCAGTGAAGCGACCGGGGAGGGGAACACTGAAGCTTTCTTT | CASSEATGEGNTEAFF
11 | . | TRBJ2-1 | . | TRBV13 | TGTGCCTCCGAGGCCTACAATGAGCAGTTCTTC | CASEAYNEQFF
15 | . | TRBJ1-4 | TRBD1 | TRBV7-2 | TGTGCCAGCAGCTTAACGAGGACAGGGGGGGAAAAACTGTTTTTT | CASSLTRTGGEKLFF
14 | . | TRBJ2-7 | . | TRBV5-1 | TGCGCCAGCAGCCGAGAGAATTTAAACTACGAGCAGTACTTC | CASSRENLNYEQYF
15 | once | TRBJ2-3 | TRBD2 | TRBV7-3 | TGTGCCAGCAGCCCACCCGGGACTAGCGGGAATACGCAGTATTTT | CASSPPGTSGNTQYF
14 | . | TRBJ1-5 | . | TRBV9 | TGTGCCAGCAGCGTTAGTGAGGGCAATCAGCCCCAGCATTTT | CASSVSEGNQPQHF
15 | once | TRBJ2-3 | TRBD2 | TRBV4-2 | TGTGCCAGCAGCGGCGGAAGCGGGGAAACAGATACGCAGTATTTT | CASSGGSGETDTQYF
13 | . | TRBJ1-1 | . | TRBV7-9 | TGTGCCAGCAGCTTCCAGGGGAACACTGAAGCTTTCTTT | CASSFQGNTEAFF
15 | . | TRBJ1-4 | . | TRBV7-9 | TGTGCCAGCAGCCCGGTGGACTTAGGTAATGAAAAACTGTTTTTT | CASSPVDLGNEKLFF
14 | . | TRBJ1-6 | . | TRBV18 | TGTGCCAGCTCACCGGACAGTTATAATTCACCCCTCCACTTT | CASSPDSYNSPLHF
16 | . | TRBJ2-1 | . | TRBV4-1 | TGCGCCAGCAGCCACTTCACGGGGGATAGCGGTAGTGAGCAGTTCTTC | CASSHFTGDSGSEQFF
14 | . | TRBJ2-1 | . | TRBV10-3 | TGTGCCATCAGTGAGTCGAAGGGGTACAATGAGCAGTTCTTC | CAISESKGYNEQFF
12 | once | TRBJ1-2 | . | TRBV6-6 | TGTGCCAGCAGGGAGGTTAACTATGGCTACACCTTC | CASREVNYGYTF
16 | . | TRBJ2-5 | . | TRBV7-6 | TGTGCCAGCAGCAACCTGTACAGGGCGCGGCAGGAGACCCAGTACTTC | CASSNLYRARQETQYF
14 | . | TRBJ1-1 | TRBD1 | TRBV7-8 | TGTGCCAGCTCCACCGACAGGGTCGACACTGAAGCTTTCTTT | CASSTDRVDTEAFF
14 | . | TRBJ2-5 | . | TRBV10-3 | TGTGCCATCAGTGATTGGGGGGACGTCGAGACCCAGTACTTC | CAISDWGDVETQYF
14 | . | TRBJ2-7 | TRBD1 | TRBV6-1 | TGTGCCAGCAGTTATCGGACAGGAGACTACGAGCAGTACTTC | CASSYRTGDYEQYF
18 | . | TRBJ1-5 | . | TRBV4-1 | TGCGCCAGCAGCCAAGATTGGGGGGGGGCCGTTGACAATCAGCCCCAGCATTTT | CASSQDWGGAVDNQPQHF
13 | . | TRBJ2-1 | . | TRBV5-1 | TGCGCCAGCAGCCCCGGACAAAGGGATGAGCAGTTCTTC | CASSPGQRDEQFF